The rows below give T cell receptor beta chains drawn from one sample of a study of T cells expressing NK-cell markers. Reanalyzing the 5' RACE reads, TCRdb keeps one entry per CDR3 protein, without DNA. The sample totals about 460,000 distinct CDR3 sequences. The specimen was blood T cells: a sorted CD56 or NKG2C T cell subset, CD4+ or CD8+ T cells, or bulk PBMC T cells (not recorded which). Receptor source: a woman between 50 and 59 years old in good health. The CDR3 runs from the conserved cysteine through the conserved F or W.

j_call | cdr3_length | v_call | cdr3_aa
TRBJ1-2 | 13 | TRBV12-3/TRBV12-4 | CASSQGQGNGYTF
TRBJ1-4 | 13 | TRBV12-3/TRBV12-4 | CASSFTGNEKLFF
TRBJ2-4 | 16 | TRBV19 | CASSMPGQGVGDIQYF
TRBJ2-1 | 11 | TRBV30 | CAWGQAHEQFF
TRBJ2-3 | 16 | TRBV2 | CASSEALIGGADTQYF
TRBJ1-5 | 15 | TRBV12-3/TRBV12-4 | CASREGQGVNQPQHF
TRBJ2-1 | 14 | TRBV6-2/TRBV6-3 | CASSILLARNEQFF
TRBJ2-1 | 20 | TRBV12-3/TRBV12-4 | CASMPRIKTKDRASYNEQFF
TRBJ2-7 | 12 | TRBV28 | CASSPHQNEQYF
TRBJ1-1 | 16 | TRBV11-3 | CASSSLKFSRNTEAFF
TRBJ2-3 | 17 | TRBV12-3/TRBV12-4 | CASSLTDRVGDTDTQYF
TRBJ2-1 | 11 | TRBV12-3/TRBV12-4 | CASSNSGEQFF
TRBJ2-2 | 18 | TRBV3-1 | CASSTTSGRAGNTGELFF
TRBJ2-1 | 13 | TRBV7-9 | CASSLNVGNEQFF
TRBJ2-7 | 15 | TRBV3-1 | CASRPSGRSSYEQYF
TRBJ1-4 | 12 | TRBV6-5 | CASRDRREKLFF
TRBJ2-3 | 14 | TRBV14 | CASSQDRGVDTQYF
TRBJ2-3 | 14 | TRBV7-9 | CASSFNAGTDTQYF
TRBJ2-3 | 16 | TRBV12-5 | CASGHPPGQGSDTQYF
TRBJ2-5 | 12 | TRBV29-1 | CSVRFPGETQYF
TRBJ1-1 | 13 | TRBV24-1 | CATSDLGRGEAFF
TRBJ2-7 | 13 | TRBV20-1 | CSARGAPLYEQYF
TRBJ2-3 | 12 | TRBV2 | CASNSGPDTQYF
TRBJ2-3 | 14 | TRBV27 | CASSLKHSTDTQYF
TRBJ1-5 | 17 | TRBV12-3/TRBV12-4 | CASSYTGGGFWNQPQHF
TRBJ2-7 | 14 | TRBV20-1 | CSAISGRSSYEQYF
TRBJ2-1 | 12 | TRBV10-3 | CAIGDSPERQFF
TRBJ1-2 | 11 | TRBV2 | CASTLPGEYTF
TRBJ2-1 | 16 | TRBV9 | CASSVVATDRGGEQFF
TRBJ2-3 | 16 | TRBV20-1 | CSARFPSGKDTDTQYF
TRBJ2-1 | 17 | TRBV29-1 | CSVRASGNFRSYNEQFF
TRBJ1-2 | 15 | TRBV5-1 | CASSPDRAGHYGYTF
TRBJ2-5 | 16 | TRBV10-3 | CAISESRGGGQETQYF
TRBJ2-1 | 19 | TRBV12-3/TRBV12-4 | CATEGGLAGGLGSYNEQFF
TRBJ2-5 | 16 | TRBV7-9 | CASSLGGRALRATQYF
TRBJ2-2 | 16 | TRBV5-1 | CASSLFRQSNTGELFF
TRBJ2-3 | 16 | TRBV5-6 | CASSFPTVLSTDTQYF
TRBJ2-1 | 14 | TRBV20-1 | CSASPTGLGNEQFF
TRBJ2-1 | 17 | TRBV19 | CASSIRSPGLAVNEQFF
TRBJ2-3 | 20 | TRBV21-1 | CASSKAPLAGVGADTDTQYF
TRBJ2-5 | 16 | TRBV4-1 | CASSRQEGGFQETQYF
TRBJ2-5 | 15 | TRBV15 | CATSREKTVQETQYF
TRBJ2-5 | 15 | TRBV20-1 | CSAREGLQSQETQYF
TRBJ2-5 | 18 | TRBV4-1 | CASSQDFKAYDPQETQYF
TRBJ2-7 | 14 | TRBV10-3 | CATETNRDAYEQYF